The 7 T cell receptor beta chains given below trace back to one sample, sequenced in a study of monozygotic twins with inflammatory bowel disease. One entry per CDR3 protein, without DNA, is what TCRdb gives after re-calling the 5' RACE reads. The sample is made up of some 440,000 distinct CDR3 sequences, and the top ten hold 2% to 3% of it. The sequenced material came from blood. Receptors originate from a human donor with ulcerative colitis or Crohn's disease, or a healthy co-twin of an affected twin (not recorded which).

This chain links TRBV7-2 with TRBJ1-2; checking the TCRdb D call of TRBD1 is not possible without DNA. CDR1 is SGHTA and CDR2 is FQGNSA in the germline V gene. The CDR3 has 14 amino acids. The CDR3 protein is CASSPPGWGYGYTF.

The chain has TRBV20-1 and TRBJ1-2. The length of the CDR3 is 12 residues. Germline values: CDR1 DFQATT, CDR2 SNEGSKA (reference sequence). CDR3 in amino acids: CSARGEGYGYTF.

The chain employs TRBV4-2 and TRBJ2-5; TCRdb's D call of TRBD2 is untestable without DNA. In germline, CDR1 is LGHNA, CDR2 YNFKEQ. The CDR3 runs to 18 residues. CDR3 in amino acids: CASSQVGTSGGTKETQYF.

J is TRBJ2-1 and V is TRBV3-1; no DNA is available, so the TRBD2 call from TCRdb remains unchecked. This CDR3 has 16 residues. CDR1 and CDR2 (germline): LGHDT, YNNKEL (reference sequence). The chain's CDR3 is CASSLRLSPPSNEQFF.

The gene calls are TRBV4-2 and TRBJ1-4. Germline assignment: CDR1 LGHNA and CDR2 YNFKEQ. CDR3 length: 12 amino acids. This CDR3 is CASSQDDEKLFF.

CDR3 loop: CASSYGGPKETQYF. The V and J genes are TRBV6-6 and TRBJ2-5; TCRdb's D gene call, TRBD2, goes unchecked for lack of DNA. The CDR3 length is 14 residues. Germline CDR1 and CDR2: MNHNY and SVGAGI (reference sequence).

The chain has TRBV7-3 and TRBJ2-2. Germline V gene sequence: CDR1 SGHTA, CDR2 FQGTGA. The CDR3 has 14 amino acids. CDR3 amino acids: CASSRDWNTGELFF.